A few counts support the clone carrying this TCR beta chain. The antigen remains unidentified. The data were taken from a study of molecular identifiers for immune sequencing clone quantification. General study findings and limits: Clones exceeding 20 RNA copies carried over 97% of effector molecules but under 1% of naive-cell molecules.

A single record per CDR3 protein comes from TCRdb applying MiXCR to the PCR reads. In the table there are about 500,000 distinct CDR3 sequences, about 22% of which are singletons. The CDR3 has 13 amino acids. V lost 10 bases to trimming and J lost 7 bases, with 16 bases between them. CDR1 and CDR2 from the germline V gene are LGHNA and YSLEER. The TCR comes from a human donor in good health. Some libraries in this study had Jurkat cell RNA spiked in. The chain uses TRBV4-3 and TRBJ2-2; tentatively, D is TRBD2 (5 bases). The sequencing sample was made of naive CD8+ T cells from blood, with Jurkat cell RNA spiked in. Stated subset: FACS-sorted CD8+CD4-CCR7+CD45RA+ naive T cells. CDR3 DNA sequence: TGCGCCACCGGGCAGCGGCCCCACGGGGAGCTGTTTTTT. The encoded protein is CATGQRPHGELFF.